The 21 T cell receptor beta chains reported below all come from one sample, sequenced in a study of vaccination effects on CD4 cells after COVID-19 (dated 2022 in TCRdb). In the ViraFEST assay, PBMC were stimulated with viral peptide pools, and TCR sequencing was then used to find antigen-specific CD4+ T cell clonotypes based on their expansion. After more than nine days of culture, CD4+ T cells were isolated with the EasySep CD4+ T cell isolation kit. Negative nucleocapsid antibody results before and after vaccination confirmed that the healthy vaccine recipients had no prior SARS-CoV-2 infection. The library was produced with the immunoSEQ multiplex PCR assay. TCRdb mirrors the immuneACCESS table, restricted to in-frame sequences. Some clones are absent from its copies; in checked studies, under half trace to an unresolved V gene, and the reason for the others is unknown. The table for this sample lists tens of thousands of clones; about four fifths of them were counted only once. The ten biggest clones cover 10% to 15% of the sample.

The antigens of these receptors remain unknown. Sequencing was performed on CD4+ T cells from PBMCs cultured with SARS-CoV-2 spike peptides, taken before COVID-19 vaccination. The cell subset or site label here, explained by the study, means: SARS-CoV-2 spike overlapping peptide pool stimulation. These receptors were taken from a human donor who received a COVID-19 vaccine.

V gene TRBV6-5 combines with J gene TRBJ2-3, with D tentatively TRBD1 (6 bases). Trimming left V 7 bases short and J 2 bases short, with 13 bases between. Germline CDR1 is MNHEY and CDR2 is SVGAGI. This CDR3 comprises 14 residues. The CDR3 sequence is CASKAGAHTDTQYF. The CDR3 coding sequence is TGTGCCAGCAAGGCAGGGGCTCACACAGATACGCAGTATTTT.

The chain combines TRBV24-1 with TRBJ2-2; no firm D call. The CDR3 is 13 residues long. V dropped 7 bases and J dropped 4 bases, with 9 bases sitting between them. Germline V gene sequence: CDR1 KGHDR, CDR2 SFDVKD. CDR3 DNA sequence: TGTGCCACCAGGCCAACCTTCACCGGGGAGCTGTTTTTT. This gives the protein CATRPTFTGELFF.

This clone was detected only once. The V and J genes are TRBV30 and TRBJ1-1; D gene unclear. The length of the CDR3 is 14 residues. V was shortened by 4 bases and J by 3 bases, with 15 bases between the two germline ends. The germline V gene has CDR1 GTSNPN and CDR2 SVGIG (reference sequence). The CDR3 is CAWTGSWSYTEAFF. The CDR3 DNA is TGTGCCTGGACCGGCTCATGGTCATACACTGAAGCTTTCTTT.

V usage is TRBV19 and J usage is TRBJ2-2, with D hard to call. CDR3 length: 13 amino acids. The ends were cut back, 4 bases at V and 3 bases at J, with 6 bases in the middle. Germline values: CDR1 LNHDA, CDR2 SQIVND (reference sequence). In DNA, the CDR3 is TGTGCCAGTAGTAATCAGTACACCGGGGAGCTGTTTTTT. Encoded protein: CASSNQYTGELFF.

This clone occurred once. J is TRBJ1-6 and V is TRBV30; TRBD1 agrees at 7 bases. Per the germline V gene, CDR1 is GTSNPN and CDR2 is SVGIG (reference sequence). The V and J ends lost 4 bases and 9 bases, in that order; junction bases with no gene match: 6. The CDR3 spans 13 residues. CDR3 region: CAWTTGVGSPLHF. The CDR3 nucleotides read TGTGCCTGGACAACAGGGGTCGGTTCACCCCTCCACTTT. Full variable domain (remainder filled in from reference TRBV30 and TRBJ1-6): SQTIHQWPATLVQPVGSPLSLECTVEGTSNPNLYWYRQAAGRGLQLLFYSVGIGQISSEVPQNLSASRPQDRQFILSSKKLLLSDSGFYLCAWTTGVGSPLHFGNGTRLTVT.

J is TRBJ2-3 and V is TRBV5-4, with 7 bases lining up with TRBD2. V trimming: 0 bases; J trimming: 2 bases; junction bases outside the gene matches: 3. The CDR3 runs 15 residues. Germline V gives CDR1 SGHNT, CDR2 YYREEE (reference sequence). CDR3 residues: CASSLEGRVTDTQYF. CDR3 bases: TGTGCCAGCAGCTTGGAAGGGAGGGTCACAGATACGCAGTATTTT. The full variable domain, rest sourced from reference TRBV5-4 and TRBJ2-3, is ETGVTQSPTHLIKTRGQQVTLRCSSQSGHNTVSWYQQALGQGPQFIFQYYREEENGRGNFPPRFSGLQFPNYSSELNVNALELDDSALYLCASSLEGRVTDTQYFGPGTRLTVL.

This clone was observed a few times. This chain connects TRBV4-1 to TRBJ1-5; 7 nucleotides match TRBD1. Trimming cost V 6 bases and J 4 bases; bases outside gene matches: 6. Per germline, CDR1 MGHRA and CDR2 YSYEKL. This CDR3 has 14 residues. The CDR3 DNA reads as TGCGCCAGCAGTAGAGGGACAGAGAATCAGCCCCAGCATTTT. Amino acids: CASSRGTENQPQHF.

The chain recombines TRBV28 with TRBJ1-6, with D maybe TRBD1 (6 bases). Deletions cut 5 bases from V and 10 bases from J, with 15 bases between. The V gene's germline CDR1 is MDHEN and CDR2 SYDVKM. This CDR3 has 14 amino acids. CDR3 DNA: TGTGCCAGCAGTCGGGGGGGGGCCGAGTCACCCCTCCACTTT. Its translation is CASSRGGAESPLHF.

This chain uses TRBV29-1 with TRBJ1-5; no reliable D call. CDR3 size: 13 residues. Trimming removed 4 bases from V and 2 bases from J, with 9 bases in between. Germline-derived CDR1 and CDR2 are SQVTM and ANQGSEA. The DNA for the CDR3 is TGCAGCGTTGGGCTCGGGGGCAATCAGCCCCAGCATTTT. Translation: CSVGLGGNQPQHF.

The chain recombines TRBV4-1 with TRBJ2-3; 8 bases match TRBD1. V was pared by 2 bases and J by 1 base, with 8 bases of the junction left unmatched. Germline CDR1 MGHRA, CDR2 YSYEKL. The CDR3 loop spans 17 amino acids. The CDR3 DNA is TGCGCCAGCAGCCAAAGGGACAGGACTATGGGCACAGATACGCAGTATTTT. Residues: CASSQRDRTMGTDTQYF.

CDR3 sequence (DNA): TGTGCCAGCAGTTTGACGGGCTCTGGAAACACCATATATTTT. It translates to CASSLTGSGNTIYF. V usage is TRBV6-5 and J usage is TRBJ1-3, with D uncertain. The V end lost 4 bases, the J end lost 0 bases, and 7 bases lay between the germline ends. The CDR3 loop spans 14 amino acids. Germline loops: CDR1 MNHEY, CDR2 SVGAGI.

The chain couples TRBV2 to TRBJ2-2; weak D call: TRBD1 (5 bases). Germline loops: CDR1 SNHLY, CDR2 FYNNEI. The V end lost 6 bases, the J end lost 4 bases, and 9 bases lay between the germline ends. The CDR3 loop spans 13 amino acids. CDR3 protein: CASRTEFTGELFF. Here the CDR3 DNA reads TGTGCCAGCAGGACAGAATTCACCGGGGAGCTGTTTTTT.

V usage is TRBV6-6 and J usage is TRBJ1-2, with D hard to call. V lost 2 bases and J lost 4, with 8 bases in between. The CDR3 has 13 amino acids. Germline CDR1 reads MNHNY; CDR2 reads SVGAGI (reference sequence). For the CDR3, the DNA is TGTGCCAGCAGTTACATCGAAAGCTATGGCTACACCTTC. Protein: CASSYIESYGYTF.

The sample holds one count of this clone. The chain links TRBV29-1 to TRBJ2-3; D ambiguous. The CDR3 length is 14 residues. Germline lookup yields CDR1 SQVTM and CDR2 ANQGSEA. V was trimmed by 2 bases and J by 1 base, leaving 10 bases between them. Here the CDR3 DNA reads TGCAGCGTTGAAAATAGGAAGGGCACAGATACGCAGTATTTT. The encoded protein is CSVENRKGTDTQYF.

The sample holds a few counts of this clone. The V and J genes are TRBV6-5 and TRBJ2-4; 8 nucleotides line up with TRBD1. Trimming took 0 bases from V and 9 from J; bases not matched to a gene: 4. Germline-derived CDR1 and CDR2 are MNHEY and SVGAGI. The CDR3 consists of 14 residues. The CDR3 reads CASSYSTTGGIQYF. The CDR3, as DNA: TGTGCCAGCAGTTACTCGACCACAGGGGGCATTCAGTACTTC.

The rearrangement joins TRBV3-1 (or the pseudogene TRBV3-2) to TRBJ1-4; D remains ambiguous. The ends were cut back, 1 base at V and 8 bases at J, with 11 bases in the middle. Germline assignment: CDR1 LGHDT and CDR2 YNNKEL (reference sequence). The CDR3 has 14 amino acids. The CDR3 sequence is CASSQGRLGEKLFF. The CDR3 DNA reads as TGTGCCAGCAGCCAAGGGAGGCTGGGCGAAAAACTGTTTTTT.

The chain is built from TRBV2 and TRBJ2-5; D gene ambiguous. In germline, CDR1 is SNHLY, CDR2 FYNNEI. This CDR3 has 13 residues. V was pared by 4 bases and J by 3 bases, with 9 bases between. CDR3 bases: TGTGCCAGCAGTGGGGGTTCAAAAGAGACCCAGTACTTC. Encoded protein: CASSGGSKETQYF.

V gene TRBV18 combines with J gene TRBJ2-2; 11 nucleotides match TRBD1. Germline V CDR1 and CDR2: KGHSH, LQKENI. This CDR3 contains 17 residues. Trimming cost V 4 bases and J 1 base; bases outside gene matches: 5. In DNA, the CDR3 is TGTGCCAGCTCACGACGGACAGGGGGCGTGAACACCGGGGAGCTGTTTTTT. Translation gives CASSRRTGGVNTGELFF.

The chain recombines TRBV6-5 with TRBJ1-2; weak D call: TRBD1 (5 bases). V was clipped by 0 bases and J by 4 bases, with 15 bases between them. The length of the CDR3 is 16 residues. Germline V gene data show CDR1 as MNHEY and CDR2 as SVGAGI. The CDR3 protein is CASSYSKPGLTYGYTF. CDR3 sequence (DNA): TGTGCCAGCAGTTACTCGAAGCCGGGACTAACCTATGGCTACACCTTC.

The chain combines TRBV11-3 with TRBJ2-3, with D maybe TRBD1 (5 bases). Trimming took off 6 bases at V and 3 bases at J, with 19 bases between the two ends. Germline V gene data show CDR1 as SGHNT and CDR2 as YENEEA. The CDR3 consists of 16 residues. The CDR3 reads CASSTGLDPSTDTQYF. The DNA of the CDR3 is TGTGCCAGCAGTACAGGATTGGACCCCTCGACAGATACGCAGTATTTT.

V usage is TRBV7-8 and J usage is TRBJ2-1, with 7 bases identical to TRBD1. This CDR3 region has 14 residues. The J segment lost 7 bases and the V segment lost 5 bases, leaving 8 bases of the junction unmatched. Germline CDR1 reads SGHVS; CDR2 reads FQNEAQ. The CDR3 bases are TGTGCCAGCAGCCCTCCGGGACAGATTAATGAGCAGTTCTTC. It is translated as CASSPPGQINEQFF. Complete variable domain (other parts from reference TRBV7-8 and TRBJ2-1): GAGVSQSPRYKVAKRGQDVALRCDPISGHVSLFWYQQALGQGPEFLTYFQNEAQLDKSGLPSDRFFAERPEGSVSTLKIQRTQQEDSAVYLCASSPPGQINEQFFGPGTRLTVL.